This TCR beta chain was found in a study of T cells in Graves' hyperthyroidism and ophthalmopathy. Study results and caveats: From stable hyperthyroidism, ophthalmopathy was set apart by a 13 V-J model. Most clonotypes expanded in the thyroid (above 0.001) were also present in blood.

Clinical symptoms, serum thyroxine, TRAb, thyroid ultrasound and orbital computed tomography informed diagnoses. Using over 8.5 ml of fresh peripheral blood, PBMCs were prepared. TCR beta CDR3 regions were amplified from RNA. The primer set for the first-round RT-PCR of the TCR CDR3 was HTBI. TCRdb independently ran MiXCR on the multiplex PCR reads; one entry per CDR3 protein. The sample includes about 350,000 distinct CDR3 sequences, roughly 18% of them seen just once. As for this clonotype: Its specificity is not known.

This CDR3 is built from 15 residues. Trimming took 6 bases from V and 3 from J; bases not matched to a gene: 10. In germline, CDR1 is MNHEY, CDR2 SVGEGT. This sequence originates from a woman in her 40s with Graves' ophthalmopathy. The chain recombines TRBV6-2 or TRBV6-3 with TRBJ2-7, with 8 positions matching TRBD2. Sequencing input: blood. CDR3 sequence: CASSPGLAVLYEQYF. CDR3 nucleotides: TGTGCCAGCAGCCCAGGACTAGCAGTCCTCTACGAGCAGTACTTC.